This entry lists 26 T cell receptor beta chains sequenced from one sample in a study of identifying expanded T cells in peripheral blood. Sequencing used immunoSEQ multiplex PCR; TCRdb keeps in-frame clones, though not all of them. This sample carries over 100,000 clones, less than 90% of them seen once, and the ten largest clones take roughly 7.6%. The sample consisted of blood. The receptors derive from a person aged 18 to 75 in good health.

CDR3 region: CASSLDRTGTEAFF. The CDR3 DNA sequence: TGTGCCAGCAGCTTGGACAGGACGGGGACTGAAGCTTTCTTT. The rearrangement joins TRBV7-8 to TRBJ1-1; the match to TRBD1 covers 7 bases. The ends lost 3 bases at V and 5 bases at J; junction bases unmatched: 6. This CDR3 has 14 residues. CDR1 and CDR2 from the germline V gene are SGHVS and FQNEAQ.

This chain uses TRBV7-2 with TRBJ2-1; possibly TRBD1 for D (5 bases). Trimming removed 3 bases from V and 5 bases from J, with 8 bases in between. Germline-derived CDR1 and CDR2 are SGHTA and FQGNSA. This CDR3 is built from 13 residues. The CDR3 region has the DNA TGTGCCAGCAGCTTTGACAGAAACAATGAGCAGTTCTTC. Protein product: CASSFDRNNEQFF.

The V gene is TRBV5-8, the J gene TRBJ2-3; D is unresolved. The CDR3 sequence is 14 residues long. Germline V gene data show CDR1 as SGHTS and CDR2 as YDEGEE. Trimming took off 2 bases at V and 0 bases at J, with 7 bases between the two ends. CDR3 sequence (DNA): TGTGCCAGCAGCTTCTCCAGAAGCACAGATACGCAGTATTTT. Translated, it gives CASSFSRSTDTQYF.

The chain combines TRBV7-9 with TRBJ2-2; no definite D call. Deletions cut 5 bases from V and 4 bases from J, with 8 bases between. Germline lookup yields CDR1 SEHNR and CDR2 FQNEAQ (reference sequence). The CDR3 has 13 residues. This chain's CDR3 is CASSRESTGELFF. CDR3 in DNA: TGTGCCAGCAGCCGTGAAAGCACCGGGGAGCTGTTTTTT. The full variable domain, rest sourced from reference TRBV7-9 and TRBJ2-2, is DTGVSQNPRHKITKRGQNVTFRCDPISEHNRLYWYRQTLGQGPEFLTYFQNEAQLEKSRLLSDRFSAERPKGSFSTLEIQRTEQGDSAMYLCASSRESTGELFFGEGSRLTVL.

This chain links TRBV28 with TRBJ2-5; 10 nucleotides match TRBD2. Germline assignment: CDR1 MDHEN and CDR2 SYDVKM. Unmatched junction bases numbered 9, after V lost 10 bases and J lost 4 bases. This CDR3 is 14 amino acids long. The CDR3, as DNA: TGTGCCACCGTAAGCGGGAGGGCCGTAGAGACCCAGTACTTC. This translates into CATVSGRAVETQYF. Combining the CDR3 with reference TRBV28 and TRBJ2-5 gives the whole variable domain DVKVTQSSRYLVKRTGEKVFLECVQDMDHENMFWYRQDPGLGLRLIYFSYDVKMKEKGDIPEGYSVSREKKERFSLILESASTNQTSMYLCATVSGRAVETQYFGPGTRLLVL.

The rearrangement uses TRBV7-6 and TRBJ2-7; D perhaps matches TRBD2 (6 bases). The V end lost 5 bases, the J end lost 1 base, and 9 bases lay between the germline ends. This CDR3 is 13 amino acids long. CDR1 and CDR2 from the germline V gene are SGHVS and FNYEAQ. CDR3 in amino acids: CASSPGTSYEQYF. The DNA for the CDR3 is TGTGCCAGCAGCCCCGGGACTTCCTACGAGCAGTACTTC. Full variable domain (missing parts from reference TRBV7-6 and TRBJ2-7): GAGVSQSPRYKVTKRGQDVALRCDPISGHVSLYWYRQALGQGPEFLTYFNYEAQQDKSGLPNDRFSAERPEGSISTLTIQRTEQRDSAMYRCASSPGTSYEQYFGPGTRLTVT.

This rearrangement joins TRBV9 to TRBJ2-3; 8 nucleotides line up with TRBD2. Germline CDR1 is SGDLS and CDR2 is YYNGEE. V shed 3 bases, J shed 2 bases, and the junction held 5 bases outside the gene matches. The CDR3 is made up of 15 amino acids. The CDR3 bases are TGTGCCAGCAGCGCCTTAGCGGGAATCACAGATACGCAGTATTTT. Its translation: CASSALAGITDTQYF.

The chain carries TRBV6-5 and TRBJ2-2; no firm D call. Trimming removed 2 bases at V and 6 bases at J, with 7 bases between. The CDR3 extends over 13 amino acids. Germline V gene data show CDR1 as MNHEY and CDR2 as SVGAGI. CDR3 sequence reads: CASSYTTAGELFF. The CDR3 DNA sequence: TGTGCCAGCAGTTACACGACCGCCGGGGAGCTGTTTTTT.

This chain connects TRBV19 to TRBJ2-7, with TRBD2 as a possible D gene (7 bases). V lost 0 bases and J 6 bases, leaving 12 bases between the germline ends. The germline V gene encodes CDR1 LNHDA and CDR2 SQIVND (reference sequence). This CDR3 is built from 14 residues. CDR3 region: CASSIDPGGLEQYF. CDR3 bases: TGTGCCAGTAGTATAGACCCGGGGGGCCTCGAGCAGTACTTC.

V is TRBV18 and J is TRBJ2-1; 11 positions match TRBD1. The CDR3 is 15 residues long. Germline V gene data show CDR1 as KGHSH and CDR2 as LQKENI. V lost 3 bases, J lost 5 bases, and 3 bases stayed unmatched. DNA of the CDR3: TGTGCCAGCTCACCCGGACAGGGGGCTAACAATGAGCAGTTCTTC. Amino acids: CASSPGQGANNEQFF.

CDR3 sequence reads: CASSDGTGRNDRQKLFF. DNA for the CDR3: TGTGCCAGCAGTGACGGGACAGGGAGGAATGACAGGCAAAAACTGTTTTTT. This chain joins TRBV14 and TRBJ1-4, with 9 bases aligning to TRBD1. The length of the CDR3 is 17 residues. CDR1 SGHDN and CDR2 FVKESK come from the germline V gene. The junction had 17 bases not matched to a gene; V was cut back by 6 bases and J by 9 bases.

This chain joins TRBV28 and TRBJ2-2, with 8 nucleotides matching TRBD2. With V trimmed by 4 bases and J by 1 base, 5 bases remained unmatched. This CDR3 contains 16 residues. Germline CDR1 reads MDHEN; CDR2 reads SYDVKM. CDR3 residues: CASSSPGLENTGELFF. CDR3 in DNA: TGTGCCAGCAGTTCACCGGGACTAGAGAACACCGGGGAGCTGTTTTTT. The variable domain in full, with the rest retrieved from reference TRBV28 and TRBJ2-2, is DVKVTQSSRYLVKRTGEKVFLECVQDMDHENMFWYRQDPGLGLRLIYFSYDVKMKEKGDIPEGYSVSREKKERFSLILESASTNQTSMYLCASSSPGLENTGELFFGEGSRLTVL.

The chain is built from TRBV27 and TRBJ1-2; 7 bases are a match to TRBD1. The CDR3 runs to 16 residues. V dropped 3 bases and J dropped 1; count of bases not matched to a gene: 8. CDR1 MNHEY and CDR2 SMNVEV come from the germline V gene (reference sequence). DNA of the CDR3: TGTGCCAGCAGTTTGGACAGGACCACTAGTAACTATGGCTACACCTTC. It specifies CASSLDRTTSNYGYTF.

The count of this clone is one. This chain uses TRBV6-6 with TRBJ2-3; maybe TRBD1 (5 bases). Germline V gene sequence: CDR1 MNHNY, CDR2 SVGAGI (reference sequence). Trimming took off 6 bases at V and 5 bases at J, with 15 bases between the two ends. CDR3 length: 14 residues. The CDR3 region is CASSTLTGVDTQYF. CDR3 bases: TGTGCCAGCAGCACCCTCACAGGAGTAGATACGCAGTATTTT.

V gene TRBV6-6 combines with J gene TRBJ2-3, with no clear D. CDR1 and CDR2 from the germline V gene are MNHNY and SVGAGI (reference sequence). The CDR3 has 15 residues. Trimming removed 2 bases at V and 3 bases at J, with 12 bases between. DNA for the CDR3: TGTGCCAGCAGTTACCTTGGTGTGGAAACAGATACGCAGTATTTT. Amino acid sequence: CASSYLGVETDTQYF.

The chain is built from TRBV2 and TRBJ2-7; D possibly corresponds to TRBD1 (5 bases). CDR3 length: 12 amino acids. Trimming stripped 10 bases from V and 5 bases from J, with 15 bases between. In germline, CDR1 is SNHLY, CDR2 FYNNEI. CDR3 in amino acids: CATQGRVDEQYF. The CDR3 DNA reads TGTGCCACCCAGGGCAGGGTAGACGAGCAGTACTTC.

The chain links TRBV7-9 to TRBJ2-7; D is unresolved. CDR1 is SEHNR and CDR2 is FQNEAQ in the germline V gene (reference sequence). Trimming removed 3 bases from V and 3 bases from J, with 6 bases in between. The CDR3 loop spans 12 amino acids. The CDR3 loop reads CASSLDLYEQYF. The CDR3 DNA follows: TGTGCCAGCAGCTTGGACCTCTACGAGCAGTACTTC.

The chain has TRBV18 and TRBJ1-5; maybe TRBD1 (6 bases). Germline-derived CDR1 and CDR2 are KGHSH and LQKENI. CDR3 length equals 15 residues. The V end lost 1 base, the J end lost 5 bases, and 12 bases lay between the germline ends. The CDR3 region is CASSPQQGGDQPQHF. The CDR3 nucleotides read TGTGCCAGCTCACCACAACAGGGAGGAGATCAGCCCCAGCATTTT.

The V gene is TRBV7-9, the J gene TRBJ2-7, with D perhaps matching TRBD1 (6 bases). Looked up from germline, CDR1 is SEHNR and CDR2 is FQNEAQ (reference sequence). The V gene lost 5 bases and the J gene lost 6 bases, with 17 bases spanning the gap. The CDR3 runs 14 residues. In nucleotides, the CDR3 is TGTGCCAGCAGCAACAAGGGGGACGGCGGCGAGCAGTACTTC. Its translation: CASSNKGDGGEQYF.

V is TRBV9 and J is TRBJ2-3, with 13 positions matching TRBD2. V was pared by 3 bases and J by 4 bases, with 8 bases of the junction left unmatched. This CDR3 spans 17 amino acids. From germline, CDR1 is SGDLS and CDR2 YYNGEE. CDR3: CASSAPGTSGVADTQYF. The CDR3 DNA is TGTGCCAGCAGCGCTCCCGGGACTAGCGGGGTTGCAGATACGCAGTATTTT.

The chain carries TRBV5-1 and TRBJ2-5; the match to TRBD1 covers 8 bases. The trim removed 4 bases at V and 5 bases at J, leaving 10 bases unmatched. From germline, CDR1 is SGHRS and CDR2 YFSETQ. The CDR3 is 15 residues long. The CDR3 DNA reads TGCGCCAGCAGCCAACTCGGACAGGGTGGCGAGACCCAGTACTTC. Amino acid sequence: CASSQLGQGGETQYF. Filled out from reference TRBV5-1 and TRBJ2-5, the complete variable domain reads KAGVTQTPRYLIKTRGQQVTLSCSPISGHRSVSWYQQTPGQGLQFLFEYFSETQRNKGNFPGRFSGRQFSNSRSEMNVSTLELGDSALYLCASSQLGQGGETQYFGPGTRLLVL.

The V call is TRBV6-5, the J call TRBJ1-5; no reliable D call. The CDR3 is made up of 15 amino acids. The V end lost 5 bases, the J end lost 4 bases, and 15 bases lay between the germline ends. The V gene's germline CDR1 is MNHEY and CDR2 SVGAGI. CDR3 residues: CASSTRRGGNQPQHF. The CDR3 region has the DNA TGTGCCAGCAGTACCCGCCGGGGAGGTAATCAGCCCCAGCATTTT.

This clone was recorded a few times. The chain is built from TRBV9 and TRBJ1-3, with D hard to call. CDR1 and CDR2 (germline): SGDLS, YYNGEE. V shed 0 bases and J shed 0 bases, with 10 bases lying between them. This CDR3 spans 16 amino acids. CDR3 protein: CASSVAGSSSGNTIYF. The DNA of the CDR3 is TGTGCCAGCAGCGTAGCCGGCTCGAGCTCTGGAAACACCATATATTTT. The full variable domain, its missing parts supplied by reference TRBV9 and TRBJ1-3, is DSGVTQTPKHLITATGQRVTLRCSPRSGDLSVYWYQQSLDQGLQFLIQYYNGEERAKGNILERFSAQQFPDLHSELNLSSLELGDSALYFCASSVAGSSSGNTIYFGEGSWLTVV.

The gene calls are TRBV28 and TRBJ2-5; D is perhaps TRBD2 (7 bases). CDR1 is MDHEN and CDR2 is SYDVKM in the germline V gene. This CDR3 spans 14 amino acids. Trimming removed 9 bases at V and 5 bases at J, with 19 bases between. The CDR3 loop is CASHGGQGGETQYF. DNA of the CDR3: TGTGCCAGTCACGGGGGGCAGGGAGGGGAGACCCAGTACTTC.

The CDR3 reads CASTAAATNEKLFF. The CDR3 bases are TGTGCCAGTACGGCGGCTGCAACTAATGAAAAACTGTTTTTT. The chain recombines TRBV19 with TRBJ1-4; D unresolved. V shed 7 bases and J shed 0 bases, with 9 bases lying between them. CDR1 is LNHDA, CDR2 SQIVND, per germline (reference sequence). This CDR3 is built from 14 residues.

The CDR3 DNA is TGCGCCAGCAGGTGGGAGGGGGAGACCCAGTACTTC. It is translated as CASRWEGETQYF. The rearrangement links TRBV5-1 to TRBJ2-5; TRBD2 matches 7 bases. The V and J ends lost 5 bases and 5 bases, in that order; junction bases with no gene match: 3. The CDR3 totals 12 residues. CDR1 is SGHRS and CDR2 is YFSETQ in the germline V gene.